The entry that follows covers one TCR beta chain sequence. The sample comes from a study of control samples from healthy donors and cancer patients. The ends lost 7 bases at V and 3 bases at J; junction bases unmatched: 12. The germline V gene has CDR1 MDHEN and CDR2 SYDVKM. This CDR3 contains 15 residues. Sequencing was performed with immunoSEQ multiplex PCR; in TCRdb, only in-frame clones are kept and a portion is missing. The sample records roughly 150,000 clones, roughly 88% being singletons. The sequence was obtained from a man aged 18 to 29 in good health. The chain joins TRBV28 to TRBJ2-7, with 7 bases that match TRBD2. Sequencing was done on a sample of blood. This CDR3 is CASTSPTLAVYEQYF. In DNA, the CDR3 is TGTGCCAGCACTTCACCTACCCTAGCGGTCTACGAGCAGTACTTC.